This T cell receptor beta chain was found in a study of blood T cell repertoires in COVID-19. Study-wide background: Collection of acute and convalescent COVID-19 samples took place in the United States, Italy and Spain. T cells, B-cell-depleted T cells, or PBMCs supplied cDNA or gDNA.

This CDR3 spans 18 amino acids. The germline gives CDR1 MNHNY, CDR2 SVGAGI (reference sequence). V lost 5 bases and J 3 bases, leaving 24 bases between the germline ends. Authors' analysis steps: Using reference gene primer amplification, nucleated cell counts were estimated. The assay was immunoSEQ multiplex PCR, and TCRdb's table has in-frame clones only and misses some. V, J and clone size reflect that table, while D and trimming were determined from the DNA. The sample contains roughly 280,000 clones, 80% to 90% of which appear only once. The chain has TRBV6-6 and TRBJ2-3, with a tentative D call TRBD2 (5 bases). The specimen sequenced was peripheral blood. This clonotype originated in a man in his thirties or forties with active or convalescent COVID-19. The CDR3 nucleotides read TGTGCCAGCAGTCCCCAGCATATCTACGGGGTGGCGACAGATACGCAGTATTTT. Protein sequence: CASSPQHIYGVATDTQYF.